The 2 T cell receptor beta chains listed next were all sequenced from one sample in a study of T cell clonotyping in hematopoietic cell transplantation. The data were produced by immunoSEQ multiplex PCR, yet TCRdb's version contains in-frame clones alone and is incomplete. The table shows fewer than 70,000 clones, with 94% occurring only once. The specimen was peripheral blood mononuclear cells. These receptor sequences come from a man in his forties or fifties in good health. Some clones in this sample may be carry-over from other donors' samples.

This clone was detected only once. V is TRBV19 and J is TRBJ1-1, with 8 nucleotides matching TRBD1. CDR3 length: 16 amino acids. Trimming at V came to 5 bases and at J to 3 bases, leaving 11 bases not matched to a gene. The germline CDR1 and CDR2 sequences are LNHDA and SQIVND (reference sequence). CDR3: CASSPGTGGADTEAFF. CDR3 sequence (DNA): TGTGCCAGTAGTCCTGGGACAGGAGGGGCCGACACTGAAGCTTTCTTT.

The chain combines TRBV6-4 with TRBJ2-3; D is undetermined. Germline V gene data show CDR1 as MRHNA and CDR2 as SNTAGT. V dropped 3 bases and J dropped 0 bases, with 10 bases sitting between them. This CDR3 region has 15 residues. CDR3 nucleotides: TGTGCCAGCAGTGAAATGGGCGGAAGCACAGATACGCAGTATTTT. It specifies CASSEMGGSTDTQYF.